This is a list of T cell receptor beta chains from one sample in a study of OX40 agonist ivuxolimab in advanced cancers. The data were produced by immunoSEQ multiplex PCR, yet TCRdb's version contains in-frame clones alone and is incomplete. Among 25,000 to 40,000 clones listed, about four fifths were seen once. The material was CD4+ or CD8+ T cells sorted from blood, obtained in a trial of the OX40 agonist ivuxolimab. These receptor sequences come from an adult with an advanced solid tumor such as melanoma, head and neck, liver or kidney cancer. The CDR3 runs from the conserved cysteine through the conserved F or W. The D gene is left open where the match is weak. Only some rows state a clone size, as once, few, many or a class for expanded clones.

v_gene: TRBV28; d_gene: TRBD2; j_gene: TRBJ2-2; abundance: -; CDR3nt: TGTGCCAGCACCCCGGGGGGGGAGGGAGCCGGGGAGCTGTTTTTT; CDR3aa: CASTPGGEGAGELFF
v_gene: TRBV19; d_gene: -; j_gene: TRBJ2-6; abundance: -; CDR3nt: TGTGCCACCTCCCGGGACGGCCTTGGAACTGGGGCCAACGTCCTGACTTTC; CDR3aa: CATSRDGLGTGANVLTF
v_gene: TRBV6-6; d_gene: -; j_gene: TRBJ2-7; abundance: -; CDR3nt: TGTGCCAGCAGTTACTCGAAGCAGGCCGCCTACGAGCAGTACTTC; CDR3aa: CASSYSKQAAYEQYF
v_gene: TRBV2; d_gene: -; j_gene: TRBJ1-2; abundance: -; CDR3nt: TGTGCCAGCAGTGTTCTAAGGGGCTACTACACCTTC; CDR3aa: CASSVLRGYYTF
v_gene: TRBV6-5; d_gene: -; j_gene: TRBJ2-7; abundance: few; CDR3nt: TGTGCCAGCAGAGTTCCGGGCTACACCTACGAGCAGTACTTC; CDR3aa: CASRVPGYTYEQYF
v_gene: TRBV6-1; d_gene: -; j_gene: TRBJ2-7; abundance: -; CDR3nt: TGTGCCAGCACGTCGGGCTCCTACGAGCAGTACTTC; CDR3aa: CASTSGSYEQYF
v_gene: TRBV6-5; d_gene: -; j_gene: TRBJ2-5; abundance: -; CDR3nt: TGTGCCAGCAGTGAAGGGGACCTTCCTCTGACCCAGTACTTC; CDR3aa: CASSEGDLPLTQYF
v_gene: TRBV6-4; d_gene: TRBD2; j_gene: TRBJ2-7; abundance: -; CDR3nt: TGTGCCAGCAGTGTCCAGCGGGGGGGCCCGTACGAGCAGTACTTC; CDR3aa: CASSVQRGGPYEQYF
v_gene: TRBV15; d_gene: TRBD2; j_gene: TRBJ2-5; abundance: -; CDR3nt: TGTGCCACCAGCAGAGATCGGACTAGCGGGGTGGAGACCCAGTACTTC; CDR3aa: CATSRDRTSGVETQYF
v_gene: TRBV9; d_gene: -; j_gene: TRBJ2-3; abundance: -; CDR3nt: TGTGCCAGCAGCGTAGCCCTGGGCGCTAGCACAGATACGCAGTATTTT; CDR3aa: CASSVALGASTDTQYF
v_gene: TRBV30; d_gene: TRBD1; j_gene: TRBJ1-6; abundance: -; CDR3nt: TGTGCCTGGAGTGTGGGGACAGGGAATTCACCCCTCCACTTT; CDR3aa: CAWSVGTGNSPLHF
v_gene: TRBV6-5; d_gene: TRBD1; j_gene: TRBJ2-7; abundance: -; CDR3nt: TGTGCCAGCAGTTACGAGACAGGGTCCTACGAGCAGTACTTC; CDR3aa: CASSYETGSYEQYF
v_gene: TRBV19; d_gene: -; j_gene: TRBJ2-6; abundance: -; CDR3nt: TGTGCCAGTAGTAAGGGACGGGCGTCTGGGGCCAACGTCCTGACTTTC; CDR3aa: CASSKGRASGANVLTF
v_gene: TRBV5-4; d_gene: TRBD1; j_gene: TRBJ2-3; abundance: -; CDR3nt: TGTGCCAGCAGCCCCCGGACAGGGAAGACAGATACGCAGTATTTT; CDR3aa: CASSPRTGKTDTQYF
v_gene: TRBV5-5; d_gene: TRBD2; j_gene: TRBJ2-7; abundance: -; CDR3nt: TGTGCCAGCAACAGACTAGCGGGATCCTACGAGCAGTACTTC; CDR3aa: CASNRLAGSYEQYF
v_gene: TRBV6-5; d_gene: -; j_gene: TRBJ1-3; abundance: -; CDR3nt: TGTGCCAGCGGTCCCGGTTCTGGAAACACCATATATTTT; CDR3aa: CASGPGSGNTIYF
v_gene: TRBV30; d_gene: -; j_gene: TRBJ2-2; abundance: -; CDR3nt: TGTGCCTGGAGTATAATGGAAATGGCCACCGGGGAGCTGTTTTTT; CDR3aa: CAWSIMEMATGELFF